The 7 T cell receptor beta chains presented below share a single source sample, sequenced in a study of cytomegalovirus exposure and HLA in healthy donors. The PCR was carried out with 60 Vbeta primers and 13 Jbeta primers. Some clones are missing from TCRdb's copy, which holds only in-frame ones; the method was immunoSEQ multiplex PCR. The sample includes around 83,000 clones, more than 70% seen only once; the top ten take 4.4%. The sequenced material came from PBMCs. The receptors were sampled from a male donor in good health and CMV-seropositive.

The chain recombines TRBV28 with TRBJ2-6; D is perhaps TRBD2 (5 bases). Germline-derived CDR1 and CDR2 are MDHEN and SYDVKM. The CDR3 contains 15 residues. Trimming left V 5 bases short and J 2 bases short, with 10 bases between. The CDR3 spells CASSPGWAGANVLTF. CDR3 nucleotide sequence: TGTGCCAGCAGTCCGGGGTGGGCTGGGGCCAACGTCCTGACTTTC.

CDR3 sequence: CASSPPGQQPQHF. The CDR3 DNA reads TGCGCCAGCAGCCCCCCAGGACAGCAGCCCCAGCATTTT. The J gene is TRBJ1-5, the V gene TRBV4-1, with D possibly being TRBD1 (6 bases). V shed 4 bases and J shed 7 bases, with 11 bases lying between them. Germline CDR1 is MGHRA and CDR2 is YSYEKL. CDR3 length: 13 amino acids.

The genes are TRBV6-5 and TRBJ1-4; D is unclear. Germline values: CDR1 MNHEY, CDR2 SVGAGI. This CDR3 spans 14 amino acids. V lost 6 bases and J lost 0, with 8 bases in between. The CDR3: CASRALATNEKLFF. DNA for the CDR3: TGTGCCAGCAGAGCGCTAGCAACTAATGAAAAACTGTTTTTT.

With respect to this clone: Within the sample, other DNA sequences also encode this same CDR3. The rearrangement uses TRBV5-1 and TRBJ2-1; 8 nucleotides match TRBD2. The V and J ends lost 3 bases and 3 bases, in that order; junction bases with no gene match: 2. Germline lookup yields CDR1 SGHRS and CDR2 YFSETQ. The CDR3 spans 14 residues. The CDR3 region has the DNA TGCGCCAGCAGCTCCAGCGGGGGCTACAATGAGCAGTTCTTC. This sequence encodes CASSSSGGYNEQFF. The whole variable domain, filled in from reference TRBV5-1 and TRBJ2-1, reads KAGVTQTPRYLIKTRGQQVTLSCSPISGHRSVSWYQQTPGQGLQFLFEYFSETQRNKGNFPGRFSGRQFSNSRSEMNVSTLELGDSALYLCASSSSGGYNEQFFGPGTRLTVL.

The chain has TRBV2 and TRBJ1-1; D not certain. V was shortened by 4 bases and J by 3 bases, with 12 bases between the two germline ends. Germline V gene data show CDR1 as SNHLY and CDR2 as FYNNEI. The CDR3 sequence is 14 residues long. The CDR3 is CASSAVSGDTEAFF. CDR3 DNA sequence: TGTGCCAGCAGTGCGGTCTCGGGAGACACTGAAGCTTTCTTT.

The CDR3 loop reads CASSQAWTGTDTQYF. DNA for the CDR3: TGCGCCAGCAGCCAAGCGTGGACAGGGACAGATACGCAGTATTTT. The chain links TRBV4-1 to TRBJ2-3, with 8 bases matching TRBD1. CDR1 is MGHRA and CDR2 is YSYEKL in the germline V gene. This CDR3 is 15 amino acids long. V was clipped by 1 base and J by 3 bases; unmatched bases: 3.

V usage is TRBV7-8 and J usage is TRBJ1-1; no clear D. V lost 2 bases to trimming and J lost 1 base, with 5 bases between them. Germline V gives CDR1 SGHVS, CDR2 FQNEAQ. The CDR3 is 13 residues long. This chain's CDR3 is CASSLTPNTEAFF. The CDR3 DNA reads TGTGCCAGCAGCTTAACTCCGAACACTGAAGCTTTCTTT.